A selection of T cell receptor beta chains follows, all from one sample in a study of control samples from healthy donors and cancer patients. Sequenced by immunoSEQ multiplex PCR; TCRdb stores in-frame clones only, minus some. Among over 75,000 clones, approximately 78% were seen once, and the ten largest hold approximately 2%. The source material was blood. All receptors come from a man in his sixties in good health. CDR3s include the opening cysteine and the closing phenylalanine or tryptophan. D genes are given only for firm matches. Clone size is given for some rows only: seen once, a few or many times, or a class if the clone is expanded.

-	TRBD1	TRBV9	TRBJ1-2	CASSVTGALNYGYTF	TGTGCCAGCAGCGTTACAGGGGCCCTCAACTATGGCTACACCTTC
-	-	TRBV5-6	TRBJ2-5	CASSLGGLVETQYF	TGTGCCAGCAGCTTGGGGGGACTGGTAGAGACCCAGTACTTC
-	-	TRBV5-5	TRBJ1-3	CASSRQFRSGNTIYF	TGTGCCAGCAGCCGCCAGTTTAGATCTGGAAACACCATATATTTT
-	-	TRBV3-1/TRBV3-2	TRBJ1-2	CASSNRDGTYGYTF	TGTGCCAGCAGCAATAGGGACGGGACCTATGGCTACACCTTC
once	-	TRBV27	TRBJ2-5	CASSRGRYQETQYF	TGTGCCAGCAGTAGGGGACGGTACCAAGAGACCCAGTACTTC
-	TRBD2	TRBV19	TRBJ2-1	CASSMGRLRMAGGIDEQFF	TGTGCCAGTAGTATGGGGAGACTGCGAATGGCGGGGGGTATCGATGAGCAGTTCTTC
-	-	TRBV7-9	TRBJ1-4	CASSPPVNEKLFF	TGTGCCAGCAGCCCTCCGGTTAATGAAAAACTGTTTTTT
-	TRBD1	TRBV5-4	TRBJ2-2	CASSLDPGGYTGELFF	TGTGCCAGCAGCTTGGACCCAGGGGGCTATACCGGGGAGCTGTTTTTT
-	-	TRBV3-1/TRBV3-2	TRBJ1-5	CASSSRNNQPQHF	TGTGCCAGCAGCTCTCGGAACAATCAGCCCCAGCATTTT
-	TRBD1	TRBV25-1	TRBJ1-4	CASSPIGTGGNEKLFF	TGTGCCAGCAGCCCCATTGGGACAGGGGGTAATGAAAAACTGTTTTTT
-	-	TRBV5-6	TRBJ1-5	CASSLVGEKQPQHF	TGTGCCAGCAGCTTGGTGGGGGAAAAACAGCCCCAGCATTTT
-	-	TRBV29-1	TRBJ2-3	CSVDRQSADTQYF	TGCAGCGTTGATCGGCAGTCGGCAGATACGCAGTATTTT
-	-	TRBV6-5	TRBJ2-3	CASSYSNKGGTDTQYF	TGTGCCAGCAGTTACTCGAATAAGGGTGGCACAGATACGCAGTATTTT
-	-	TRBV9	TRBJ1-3	CASSEAVNSGNTIYF	TGTGCCAGCAGCGAAGCAGTTAACTCTGGAAACACCATATATTTT
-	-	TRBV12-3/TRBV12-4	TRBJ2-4	CASSTGNIQYF	TGTGCCAGCAGCACAGGAAACATTCAGTACTTC
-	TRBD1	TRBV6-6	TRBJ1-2	CASSPIGQGQSYTF	TGTGCCAGCAGCCCAATCGGACAGGGTCAGAGCTACACCTTC
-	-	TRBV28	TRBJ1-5	CASSWGGRGNQPQHF	TGTGCCAGCAGTTGGGGGGGAAGAGGCAATCAGCCCCAGCATTTT
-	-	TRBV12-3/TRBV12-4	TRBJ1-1	CASSLAYTEAFF	TGTGCCAGCAGTTTAGCTTACACTGAAGCTTTCTTT
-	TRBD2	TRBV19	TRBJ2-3	CASTPGLLTDTQYF	TGTGCCAGTACCCCGGGACTACTCACAGATACGCAGTATTTT
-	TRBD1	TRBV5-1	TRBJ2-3	CASTALGDRGPTDTQYF	TGCGCCAGCACCGCCCTAGGGGACAGGGGGCCCACAGATACGCAGTATTTT
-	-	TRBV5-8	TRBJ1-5	CASSPKQPQHF	TGTGCCAGCAGCCCGAAACAGCCCCAGCATTTT
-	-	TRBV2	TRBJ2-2	CASTEWSGELFF	TGTGCCAGCACAGAATGGTCCGGGGAGCTGTTTTTT
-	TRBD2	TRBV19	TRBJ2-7	CASSIRTSGTYEQYF	TGTGCCAGTAGTATTCGAACTAGCGGGACCTACGAGCAGTACTTC
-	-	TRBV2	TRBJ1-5	CASRVAPGGNQPQHF	TGTGCCAGCAGGGTGGCCCCCGGAGGCAATCAGCCCCAGCATTTT
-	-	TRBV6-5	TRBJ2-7	CASSYAARYEQYF	TGTGCCAGCAGTTACGCGGCCCGCTACGAGCAGTACTTC
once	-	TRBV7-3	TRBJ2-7	CASSLNPGDGYEQYF	TGTGCCAGCAGCTTAAATCCCGGGGACGGGTACGAGCAGTACTTC
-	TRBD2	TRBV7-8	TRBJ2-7	CASSPGGSYYEQYF	TGTGCCAGCAGCCCCGGGGGGTCGTACTACGAGCAGTACTTC
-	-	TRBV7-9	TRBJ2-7	CASRPDSAYEQYF	TGTGCCAGCAGGCCCGACAGTGCCTACGAGCAGTACTTC
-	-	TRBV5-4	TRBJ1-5	CASSNQGNQPQHF	TGTGCCAGCAGCAATCAAGGGAATCAGCCCCAGCATTTT
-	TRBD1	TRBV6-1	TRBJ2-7	CASSEASGTVGRDEQYF	TGTGCCAGCAGTGAAGCTTCCGGGACAGTAGGTCGGGACGAGCAGTACTTC
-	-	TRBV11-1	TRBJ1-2	CASSRSRGDDGYTF	TGTGCCAGCAGCCGGTCGCGCGGAGATGATGGCTACACCTTC
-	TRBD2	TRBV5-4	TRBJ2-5	CASSLGSSGSGETQYF	TGTGCCAGCAGCTTGGGTTCCAGCGGGAGTGGAGAGACCCAGTACTTC
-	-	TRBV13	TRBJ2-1	CASSLSLLYNEQFF	TGTGCCAGCAGCTTATCCCTCCTGTACAATGAGCAGTTCTTC
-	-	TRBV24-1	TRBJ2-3	CATGTPNTDTQYF	TGTGCCACCGGGACCCCTAACACAGATACGCAGTATTTT
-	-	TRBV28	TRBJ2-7	CASSLGQSLYEQYF	TGTGCCAGCAGTTTGGGCCAAAGTCTCTACGAGCAGTACTTC